This record covers a single TCR beta chain. The antigen is not known. The library attached unique molecular identifiers to individual cDNA molecules. TCRdb re-called the RACE reads with MiXCR, one entry per CDR3 protein. The sample consists of a few hundred thousand distinct CDR3 sequences, about 6% of them appearing once. Trimming pared 6 bases from V and 3 bases from J, leaving 16 bases between. Germline lookup yields CDR1 SGHRS and CDR2 YFSETQ. The length of the CDR3 is 14 residues. This sample is drawn from a study of human T cells and chemical hapten exposure. Background on the study: Mostly female, the patients presented with alopecia areata, totalis or universalis.

Findings and limits, study-wide: TCRs at high frequency, those above 1 in 1000, did not change with DPC sensitization.

As to time point: patch test 2, 6 weeks after DPC sensitization. Specified treatment: therapeutic diphenylcyclopropenone sensitization with weekly scalp DPC. The TCR sequence derives from a woman younger than 30 with alopecia areata. Some clones in this sample may be carry-over from other donors' samples. The sequencing here drew on whole blood, taken in connection with sensitization to the hapten diphenylcyclopropenone (DPC). V usage is TRBV5-1 and J usage is TRBJ2-7; tentatively, D is TRBD2 (6 bases). DNA of the CDR3: TGCGCCAGCAAAGGTGGAGGGGATCACTACGAGCAGTACTTC. It specifies CASKGGGDHYEQYF.